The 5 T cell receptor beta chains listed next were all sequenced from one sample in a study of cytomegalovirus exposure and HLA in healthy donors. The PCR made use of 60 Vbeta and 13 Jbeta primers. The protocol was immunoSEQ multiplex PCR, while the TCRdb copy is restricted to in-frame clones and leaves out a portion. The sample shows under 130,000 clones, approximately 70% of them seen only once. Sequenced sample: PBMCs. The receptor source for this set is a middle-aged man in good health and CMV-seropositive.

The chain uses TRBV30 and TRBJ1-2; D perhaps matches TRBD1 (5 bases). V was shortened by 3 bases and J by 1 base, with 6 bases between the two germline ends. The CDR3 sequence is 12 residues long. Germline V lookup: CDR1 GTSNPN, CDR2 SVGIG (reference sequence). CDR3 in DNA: TGTGCCTGGAGCAGGGATAACTATGGCTACACCTTC. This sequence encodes CAWSRDNYGYTF.

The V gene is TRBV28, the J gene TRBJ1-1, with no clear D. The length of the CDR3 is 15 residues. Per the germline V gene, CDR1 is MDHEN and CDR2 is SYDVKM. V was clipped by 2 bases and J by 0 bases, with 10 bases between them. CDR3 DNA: TGTGCCAGCAGTTTAATTACGGAGATGAACACTGAAGCTTTCTTT. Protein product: CASSLITEMNTEAFF.

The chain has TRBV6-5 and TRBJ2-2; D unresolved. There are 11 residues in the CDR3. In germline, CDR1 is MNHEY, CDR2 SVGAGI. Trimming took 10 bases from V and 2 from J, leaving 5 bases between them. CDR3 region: CATLNTGELFF. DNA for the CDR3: TGTGCCACCCTTAACACCGGGGAGCTGTTTTTT.

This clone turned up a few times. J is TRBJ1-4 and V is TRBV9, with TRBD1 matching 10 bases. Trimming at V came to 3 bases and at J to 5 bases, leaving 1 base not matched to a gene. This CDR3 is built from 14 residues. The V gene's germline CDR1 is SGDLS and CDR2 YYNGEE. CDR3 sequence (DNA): TGTGCCAGCAGCGCGACAGGGGGCAATGAAAAACTGTTTTTT. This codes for CASSATGGNEKLFF.

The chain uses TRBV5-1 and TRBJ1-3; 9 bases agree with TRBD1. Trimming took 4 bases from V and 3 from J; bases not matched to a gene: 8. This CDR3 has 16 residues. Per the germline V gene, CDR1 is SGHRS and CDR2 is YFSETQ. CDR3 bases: TGCGCCAGCAGCCTAGGGGGGACAGGGAGTGGAAACACCATATATTTT. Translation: CASSLGGTGSGNTIYF.